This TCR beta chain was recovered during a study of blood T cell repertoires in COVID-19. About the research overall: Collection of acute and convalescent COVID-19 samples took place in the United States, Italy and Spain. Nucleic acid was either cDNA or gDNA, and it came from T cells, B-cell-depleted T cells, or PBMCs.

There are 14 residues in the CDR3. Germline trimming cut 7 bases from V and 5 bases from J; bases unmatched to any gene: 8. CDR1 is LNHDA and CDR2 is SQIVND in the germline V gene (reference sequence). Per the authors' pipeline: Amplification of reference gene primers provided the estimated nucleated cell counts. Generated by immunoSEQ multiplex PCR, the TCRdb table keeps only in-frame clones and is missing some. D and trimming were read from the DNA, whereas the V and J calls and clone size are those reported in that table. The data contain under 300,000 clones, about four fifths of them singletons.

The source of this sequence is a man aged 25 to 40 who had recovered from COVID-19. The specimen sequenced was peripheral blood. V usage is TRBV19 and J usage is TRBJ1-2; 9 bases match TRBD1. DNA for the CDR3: TGTGCCAGTACGCCGGGACAGGGCGCATATGGCTACACCTTC. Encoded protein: CASTPGQGAYGYTF.